A single T cell receptor (beta chain) is shown here with its context. The table came from immunoSEQ multiplex PCR; TCRdb's copy has only in-frame clones and leaves some out. The data contain fewer than 20,000 clones, 70% to 90% of them seen just once; the ten biggest clones take up approximately 30%. The entry originates in a study of control samples from healthy donors and cancer patients. This CDR3 contains 13 residues. V was pared by 5 bases and J by 2 bases, with 13 bases between. Germline CDR1 SQVTM, CDR2 ANQGSEA. The TCR originated in a man aged 60 to 69 with head and neck cancer. V and J are TRBV29-1 and TRBJ2-7; no definite D call. The sample comprised PBMCs. This chain's CDR3 is CSVSETNPYEQYF. The CDR3 DNA reads as TGCAGCGTTTCCGAGACAAATCCCTACGAGCAGTACTTC.